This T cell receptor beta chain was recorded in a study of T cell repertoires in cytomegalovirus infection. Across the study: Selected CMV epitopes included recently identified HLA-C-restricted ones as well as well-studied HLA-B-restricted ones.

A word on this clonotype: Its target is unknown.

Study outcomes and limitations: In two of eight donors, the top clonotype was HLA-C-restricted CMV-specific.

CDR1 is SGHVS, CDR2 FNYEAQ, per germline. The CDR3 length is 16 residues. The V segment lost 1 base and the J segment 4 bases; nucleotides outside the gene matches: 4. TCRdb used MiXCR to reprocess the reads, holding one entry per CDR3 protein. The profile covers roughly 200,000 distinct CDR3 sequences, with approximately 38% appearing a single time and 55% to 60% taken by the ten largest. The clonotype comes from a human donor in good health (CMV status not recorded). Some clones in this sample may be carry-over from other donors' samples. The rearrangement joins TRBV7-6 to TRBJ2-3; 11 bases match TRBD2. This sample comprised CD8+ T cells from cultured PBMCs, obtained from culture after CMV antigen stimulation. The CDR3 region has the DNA TGTGCCAGCAGCTTAGAAGTAGCGGGGGGGTCAGATACGCAGTATTTT. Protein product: CASSLEVAGGSDTQYF.